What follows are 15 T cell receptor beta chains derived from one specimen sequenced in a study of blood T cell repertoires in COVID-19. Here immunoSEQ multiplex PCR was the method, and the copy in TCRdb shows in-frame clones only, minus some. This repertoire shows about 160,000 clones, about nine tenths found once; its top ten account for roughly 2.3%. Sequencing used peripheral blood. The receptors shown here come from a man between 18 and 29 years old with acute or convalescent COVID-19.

DNA of the CDR3: TGCGCCAGCAGTGAACCGGGGATGCGGGGCTACACCTTC. This codes for CASSEPGMRGYTF. The chain carries TRBV10-2 and TRBJ1-2; no clear D gene. The CDR3 consists of 13 residues. The V end lost 3 bases, the J end lost 8 bases, and 13 bases lay between the germline ends. The germline V gene has CDR1 WSHSY and CDR2 SAAADI.

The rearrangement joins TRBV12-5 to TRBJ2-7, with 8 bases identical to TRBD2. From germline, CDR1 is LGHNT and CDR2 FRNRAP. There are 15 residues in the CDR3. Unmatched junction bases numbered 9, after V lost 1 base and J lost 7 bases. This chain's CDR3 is CASGLATSGPREQYF. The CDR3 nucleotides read TGTGCTAGTGGTTTGGCTACTAGCGGTCCTAGGGAGCAGTACTTC.

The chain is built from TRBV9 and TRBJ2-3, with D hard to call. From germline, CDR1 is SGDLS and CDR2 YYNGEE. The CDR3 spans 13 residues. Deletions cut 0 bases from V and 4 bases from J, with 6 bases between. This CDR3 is CASSVVGADTQYF. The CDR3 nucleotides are TGTGCCAGCAGCGTAGTCGGAGCAGATACGCAGTATTTT.

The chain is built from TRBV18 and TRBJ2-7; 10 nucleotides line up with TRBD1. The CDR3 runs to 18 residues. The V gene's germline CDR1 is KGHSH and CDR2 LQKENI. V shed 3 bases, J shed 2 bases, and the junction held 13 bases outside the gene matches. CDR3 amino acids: CASSPQTGGLLLTYEQYF. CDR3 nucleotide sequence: TGTGCCAGCTCACCGCAGACAGGGGGCCTCCTTCTTACCTACGAGCAGTACTTC.

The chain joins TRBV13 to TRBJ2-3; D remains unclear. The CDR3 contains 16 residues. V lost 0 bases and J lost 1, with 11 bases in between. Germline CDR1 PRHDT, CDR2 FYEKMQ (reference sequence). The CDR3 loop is CASSLGASTRTDTQYF. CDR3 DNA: TGTGCCAGCAGCTTAGGTGCGTCTACCCGCACAGATACGCAGTATTTT.

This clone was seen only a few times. CDR3 in amino acids: CARSLDRLGWGNTEAFF. The CDR3 DNA sequence: TGTGCCAGAAGCTTGGACAGGTTAGGGTGGGGAAACACTGAAGCTTTCTTT. The chain is built from TRBV5-3 and TRBJ1-1; D may be TRBD1 (5 bases). TRBV5-3 is an ORF, and what it does is uncertain. The CDR3 is 17 residues long. Trimming removed 0 bases at V and 2 bases at J, with 17 bases between.

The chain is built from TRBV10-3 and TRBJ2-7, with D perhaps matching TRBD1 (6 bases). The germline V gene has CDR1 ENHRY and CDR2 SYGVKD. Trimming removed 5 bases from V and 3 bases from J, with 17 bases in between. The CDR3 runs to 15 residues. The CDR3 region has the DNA TGTGCCATCAGTTCACAGGGTCCCCGAATCTACGAGCAGTACTTC. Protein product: CAISSQGPRIYEQYF.

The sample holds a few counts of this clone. CDR3 bases: TGTGCCAGTAGTATTAAGGGGCCAAGCCTTTATCTTAACACTGAAGCTTTCTTT. Protein product: CASSIKGPSLYLNTEAFF. This chain joins TRBV19 and TRBJ1-1; tentative D call: TRBD1 (5 bases). CDR1 LNHDA and CDR2 SQIVND come from the germline V gene (reference sequence). Deletions cut 3 bases from V and 2 bases from J, with 22 bases between. CDR3 size: 18 residues.

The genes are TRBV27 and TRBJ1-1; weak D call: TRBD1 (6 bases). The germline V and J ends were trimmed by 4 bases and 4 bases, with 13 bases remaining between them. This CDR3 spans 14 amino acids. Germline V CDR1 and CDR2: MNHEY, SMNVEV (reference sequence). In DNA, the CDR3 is TGTGCCAGCAGTTGGGACACACGATCCACTGAAGCTTTCTTT. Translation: CASSWDTRSTEAFF.

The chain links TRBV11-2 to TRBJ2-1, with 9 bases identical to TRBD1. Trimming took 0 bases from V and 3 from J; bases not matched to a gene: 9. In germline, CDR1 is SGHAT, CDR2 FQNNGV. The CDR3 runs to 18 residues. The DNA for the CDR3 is TGTGCCAGCAGCTTAGATTGGGGGACAGGGCCTAACTACAATGAGCAGTTCTTC. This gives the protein CASSLDWGTGPNYNEQFF. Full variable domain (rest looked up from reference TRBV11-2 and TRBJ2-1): EAGVAQSPRYKIIEKRQSVAFWCNPISGHATLYWYQQILGQGPKLLIQFQNNGVVDDSQLPKDRFSAERLKGVDSTLKIQPAKLEDSAVYLCASSLDWGTGPNYNEQFFGPGTRLTVL.

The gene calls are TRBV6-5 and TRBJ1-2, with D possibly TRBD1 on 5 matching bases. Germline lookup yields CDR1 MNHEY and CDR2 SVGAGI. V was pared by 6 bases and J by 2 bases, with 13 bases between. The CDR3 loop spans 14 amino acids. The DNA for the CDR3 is TGTGCCAGCAGGGACAAGGGGTGGAACTATGGCTACACCTTC. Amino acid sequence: CASRDKGWNYGYTF.

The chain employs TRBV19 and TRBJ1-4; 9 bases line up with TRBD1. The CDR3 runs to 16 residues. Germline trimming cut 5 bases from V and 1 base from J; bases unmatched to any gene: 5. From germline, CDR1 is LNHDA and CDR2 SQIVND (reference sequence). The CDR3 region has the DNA TGTGCCAGTAGTGCGCTGGGACAGGGAACTAATGAAAAACTGTTTTTT. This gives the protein CASSALGQGTNEKLFF.

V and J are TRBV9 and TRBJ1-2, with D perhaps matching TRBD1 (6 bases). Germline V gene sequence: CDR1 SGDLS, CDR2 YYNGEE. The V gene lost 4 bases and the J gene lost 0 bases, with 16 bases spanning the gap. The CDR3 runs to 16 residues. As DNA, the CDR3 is TGTGCCAGCAGCATTAACCGGGACAACGCTAACTATGGCTACACCTTC. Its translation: CASSINRDNANYGYTF. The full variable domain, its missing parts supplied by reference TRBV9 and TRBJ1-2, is DSGVTQTPKHLITATGQRVTLRCSPRSGDLSVYWYQQSLDQGLQFLIQYYNGEERAKGNILERFSAQQFPDLHSELNLSSLELGDSALYFCASSINRDNANYGYTFGSGTRLTVV.

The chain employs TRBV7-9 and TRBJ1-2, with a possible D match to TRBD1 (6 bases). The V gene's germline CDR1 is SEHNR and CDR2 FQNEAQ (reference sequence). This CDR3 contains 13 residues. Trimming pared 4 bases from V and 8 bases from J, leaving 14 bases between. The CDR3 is CASSWEGGLGYTF. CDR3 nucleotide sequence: TGTGCCAGCAGCTGGGAGGGGGGCCTCGGCTACACCTTC.

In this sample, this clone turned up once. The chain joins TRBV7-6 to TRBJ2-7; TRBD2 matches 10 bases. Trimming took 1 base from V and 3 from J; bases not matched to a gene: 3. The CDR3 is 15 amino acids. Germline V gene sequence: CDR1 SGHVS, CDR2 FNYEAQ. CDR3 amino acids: CASSLVASGSYEQYF. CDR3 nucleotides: TGTGCCAGCAGCTTAGTGGCTAGCGGGAGCTACGAGCAGTACTTC.